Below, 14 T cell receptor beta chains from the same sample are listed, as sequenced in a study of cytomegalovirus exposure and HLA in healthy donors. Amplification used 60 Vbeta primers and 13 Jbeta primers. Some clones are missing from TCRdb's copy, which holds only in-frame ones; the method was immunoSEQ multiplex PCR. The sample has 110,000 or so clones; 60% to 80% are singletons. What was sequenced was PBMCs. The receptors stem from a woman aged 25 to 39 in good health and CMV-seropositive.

CDR3 bases: TGTGCCAGCAGCTTGGCGGCGGTGAGCTCCTACAATGAGCAGTTCTTC. Its protein product is CASSLAAVSSYNEQFF. The V gene is TRBV5-6, the J gene TRBJ2-1; D gene ambiguous. This CDR3 spans 16 amino acids. Germline loops: CDR1 SGHDT, CDR2 YYEEEE. The germline V and J ends were trimmed by 0 bases and 0 bases, with 10 bases remaining between them. Filled out from reference TRBV5-6 and TRBJ2-1, the complete variable domain reads DAGVTQSPTHLIKTRGQQVTLRCSPKSGHDTVSWYQQALGQGPQFIFQYYEEEERQRGNFPDRFSGHQFPNYSSELNVNALLLGDSALYLCASSLAAVSSYNEQFFGPGTRLTVL.

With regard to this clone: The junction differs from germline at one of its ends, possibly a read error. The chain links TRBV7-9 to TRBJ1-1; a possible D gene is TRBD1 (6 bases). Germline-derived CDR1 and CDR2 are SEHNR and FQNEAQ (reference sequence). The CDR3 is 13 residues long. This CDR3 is CSSSPEGGTEAFF. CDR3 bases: TGTTCCAGCAGCCCCGAGGGGGGGACTGAAGCTTTCTTT.

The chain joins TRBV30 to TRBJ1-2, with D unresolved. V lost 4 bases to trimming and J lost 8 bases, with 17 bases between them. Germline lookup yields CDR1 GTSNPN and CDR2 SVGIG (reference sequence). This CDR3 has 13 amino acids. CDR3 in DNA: TGTGCCTGGACAGGTCCCCCTGCTAAGGGCTACACCTTC. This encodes CAWTGPPAKGYTF.

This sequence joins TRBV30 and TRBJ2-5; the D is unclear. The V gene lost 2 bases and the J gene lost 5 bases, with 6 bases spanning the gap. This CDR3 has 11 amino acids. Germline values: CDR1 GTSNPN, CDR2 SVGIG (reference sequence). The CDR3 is CAWSMAETQYF. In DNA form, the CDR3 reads TGTGCCTGGAGTATGGCCGAGACCCAGTACTTC.

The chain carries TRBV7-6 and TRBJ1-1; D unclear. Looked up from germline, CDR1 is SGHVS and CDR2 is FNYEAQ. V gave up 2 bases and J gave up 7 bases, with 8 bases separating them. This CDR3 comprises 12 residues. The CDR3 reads CASSLPGNEAFF. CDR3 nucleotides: TGTGCCAGCAGCTTACCGGGGAATGAAGCTTTCTTT.

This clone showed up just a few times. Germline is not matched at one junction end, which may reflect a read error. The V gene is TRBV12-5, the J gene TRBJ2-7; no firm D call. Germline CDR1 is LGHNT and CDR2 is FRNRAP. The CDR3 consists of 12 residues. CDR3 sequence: CASGWASSLSAF. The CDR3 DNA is TGTGCTAGTGGTTGGGCCTCTTCTCTGTCGGCCTTC.

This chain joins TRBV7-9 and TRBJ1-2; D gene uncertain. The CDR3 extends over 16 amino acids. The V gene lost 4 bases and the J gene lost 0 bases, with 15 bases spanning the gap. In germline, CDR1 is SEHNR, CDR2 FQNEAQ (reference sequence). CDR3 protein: CASSSPVTAPNYGYTF. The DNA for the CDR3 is TGTGCCAGCAGCTCCCCTGTTACAGCACCTAACTATGGCTACACCTTC.

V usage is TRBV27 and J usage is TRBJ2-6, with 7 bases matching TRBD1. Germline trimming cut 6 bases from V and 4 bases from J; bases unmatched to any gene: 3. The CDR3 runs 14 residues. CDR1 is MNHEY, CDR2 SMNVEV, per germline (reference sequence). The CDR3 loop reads CASRTGVGANVLTF. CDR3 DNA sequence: TGTGCCAGCAGAACAGGGGTCGGGGCCAACGTCCTGACTTTC.

The CDR3 loop reads CASSPGTGANYGYTF. The CDR3 region has the DNA TGTGCCAGCTCACCAGGTACAGGAGCGAACTATGGCTACACCTTC. The chain uses TRBV18 and TRBJ1-2, with TRBD1 as a possible D gene (5 bases). Trimming stripped 2 bases from V and 2 bases from J, with 12 bases between. Per germline, CDR1 KGHSH and CDR2 LQKENI. The CDR3 runs 15 residues.

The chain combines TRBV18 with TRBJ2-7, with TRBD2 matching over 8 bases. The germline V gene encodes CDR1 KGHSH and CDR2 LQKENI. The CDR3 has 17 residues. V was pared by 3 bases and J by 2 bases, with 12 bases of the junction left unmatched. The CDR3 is CASSPPSGGLLTYEQYF. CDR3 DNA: TGTGCCAGCTCACCTCCGAGCGGGGGACTGTTAACCTACGAGCAGTACTTC.

In DNA, the CDR3 is TGTGCCAGCAGCTTGGTGGGGGAGGCTAACTATGGCTACACCTTC. Protein sequence: CASSLVGEANYGYTF. The genes are TRBV7-3 and TRBJ1-2, with a possible D match to TRBD1 (5 bases). The CDR3 covers 15 residues. V lost 3 bases and J lost 0, with 11 bases in between. Germline V lookup: CDR1 SGHTA, CDR2 FQGTGA.

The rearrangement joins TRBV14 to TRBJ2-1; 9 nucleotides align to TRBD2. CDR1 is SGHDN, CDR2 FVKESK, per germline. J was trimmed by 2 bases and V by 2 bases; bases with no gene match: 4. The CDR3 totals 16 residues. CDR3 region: CASSQIAGVAYNEQFF. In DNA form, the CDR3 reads TGTGCCAGCAGCCAAATAGCGGGAGTAGCCTACAATGAGCAGTTCTTC.

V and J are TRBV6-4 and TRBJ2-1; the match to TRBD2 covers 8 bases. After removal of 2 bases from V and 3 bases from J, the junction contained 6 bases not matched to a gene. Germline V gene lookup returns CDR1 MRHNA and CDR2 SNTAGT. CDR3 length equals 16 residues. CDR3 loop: CASSDLGRGHYNEQFF. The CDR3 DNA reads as TGTGCCAGCAGTGACCTCGGGAGGGGACACTACAATGAGCAGTTCTTC.

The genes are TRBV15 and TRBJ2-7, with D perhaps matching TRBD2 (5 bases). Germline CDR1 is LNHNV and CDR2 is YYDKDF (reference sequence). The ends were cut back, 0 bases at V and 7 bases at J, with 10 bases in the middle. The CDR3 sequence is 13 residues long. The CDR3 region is CATSRDAGREQYF. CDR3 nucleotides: TGTGCCACCAGCAGAGATGCGGGTCGAGAGCAGTACTTC.